This entry lists 17 T cell receptor beta chains sequenced from one sample in a study of blood T cell repertoires in COVID-19. Sequencing used immunoSEQ multiplex PCR; TCRdb keeps in-frame clones, though not all of them. The data contain around 130,000 clones, 80% to 90% of them singletons. Sequencing was carried out using peripheral blood. The receptors originated from a man aged 45 to 65 with active or convalescent COVID-19.

The chain recombines TRBV24-1 with TRBJ1-2, with D unresolved. The V gene lost 2 bases and the J gene lost 3 bases, with 6 bases spanning the gap. Germline-derived CDR1 and CDR2 are KGHDR and SFDVKD. The CDR3 runs 13 residues. CDR3 protein: CATSDSRHYGYTF. The CDR3 DNA follows: TGTGCCACCAGTGATTCTAGGCACTATGGCTACACCTTC.

V is TRBV20-1 and J is TRBJ2-1; D is unclear. Germline V gene lookup returns CDR1 DFQATT and CDR2 SNEGSKA (reference sequence). The length of the CDR3 is 11 residues. V was clipped by 6 bases and J by 5 bases, with 8 bases between them. CDR3 in amino acids: CSAPTHNEQFF. In nucleotides, the CDR3 is TGCAGTGCACCTACCCACAATGAGCAGTTCTTC.

The DNA of the CDR3 is TGTGCCAGCAGTTACAGTCGGGCAGGGCCTCAGCCCCAGCATTTT. This translates into CASSYSRAGPQPQHF. The chain links TRBV6-2 or TRBV6-3 to TRBJ1-5, with D possibly TRBD1 on 5 matching bases. This CDR3 contains 15 residues. V lost 2 bases, J lost 6 bases, and 14 bases lay in between. CDR1 is MNHEY and CDR2 is SVGEGT in the germline V gene.

The chain couples TRBV5-1 to TRBJ2-6, with D maybe TRBD1 (5 bases). The ends were cut back, 4 bases at V and 1 base at J, with 9 bases in the middle. The CDR3 covers 15 residues. Germline V gene data show CDR1 as SGHRS and CDR2 as YFSETQ. This CDR3 reads CASSMTVSGANVLTF. The CDR3 DNA is TGCGCCAGCAGCATGACAGTGTCTGGGGCCAACGTCCTGACTTTC.

The chain links TRBV5-1 to TRBJ1-6, with D uncertain. V was cut by 2 bases and J by 10 bases, with 22 bases left in between. The CDR3 has 17 amino acids. Germline V gives CDR1 SGHRS, CDR2 YFSETQ. The CDR3 nucleotides are TGCGCCAGCAGCTTAAGAGGGTTTGGCCCTATCAAATCACCCCTCCACTTT. It translates to CASSLRGFGPIKSPLHF.

This clone was seen just once. This rearrangement joins TRBV7-9 to TRBJ2-1, with D possibly being TRBD2 (6 bases). The CDR3 spans 14 residues. The V end lost 0 bases, the J end lost 7 bases, and 10 bases lay between the germline ends. CDR1 is SEHNR, CDR2 FQNEAQ, per germline (reference sequence). The CDR3 loop is CASSLAHRGNEQFF. As DNA, the CDR3 is TGTGCCAGCAGCTTAGCGCACCGGGGGAATGAGCAGTTCTTC.

The chain recombines TRBV9 with TRBJ1-1; D is unclear. The germline V and J ends were trimmed by 0 bases and 1 base, with 7 bases remaining between them. The CDR3 spans 14 residues. CDR1 is SGDLS and CDR2 is YYNGEE in the germline V gene. CDR3 in DNA: TGTGCCAGCAGCGTAGGTCGCAGGAACACTGAAGCTTTCTTT. Translated, it gives CASSVGRRNTEAFF.

This sequence joins TRBV12-3 or TRBV12-4 and TRBJ2-2, with TRBD2 as a possible D gene (5 bases). This CDR3 has 12 amino acids. V lost 10 bases and J lost 7, with 13 bases in between. CDR3 sequence: CATGARGGELFF. The CDR3 DNA reads as TGTGCCACCGGCGCCCGGGGCGGGGAGCTGTTTTTT.

The rearrangement links TRBV30 to TRBJ2-7; 9 bases are a match to TRBD1. The CDR3 consists of 16 residues. Looked up from germline, CDR1 is GTSNPN and CDR2 is SVGIG (reference sequence). V lost 2 bases to trimming and J lost 0 bases; unmatched junction nucleotides: 8. DNA for the CDR3: TGTGCCTGGAGTATTCTAGGGACAGGGTCCTCCTACGAGCAGTACTTC. Translation gives CAWSILGTGSSYEQYF.

This clone was observed a single time. The J gene is TRBJ2-2, the V gene TRBV6-6; TRBD2 agrees at 8 bases. Germline assignment: CDR1 MNHNY and CDR2 SVGAGI (reference sequence). Germline trimming cut 4 bases from V and 2 bases from J; bases unmatched to any gene: 6. This CDR3 is built from 16 residues. DNA of the CDR3: TGTGCCAGCAGTTGGATAGCGGGGACTAACACCGGGGAGCTGTTTTTT. Amino acids: CASSWIAGTNTGELFF.

V and J are TRBV10-3 and TRBJ2-1; 7 nucleotides agree with TRBD2. The junction had 4 bases not matched to a gene; V was cut back by 3 bases and J by 2 bases. This CDR3 is built from 15 residues. Germline values: CDR1 ENHRY, CDR2 SYGVKD. The CDR3 sequence: CAISDRGSAYNEQFF. CDR3 in DNA: TGTGCCATCAGTGATCGCGGGAGCGCCTACAATGAGCAGTTCTTC.

This clone showed up just once. This chain links TRBV18 with TRBJ1-1; a weak D match, TRBD1 (5 bases). Deletions cut 3 bases from V and 1 base from J, with 12 bases between. The CDR3 totals 15 residues. Germline V gene lookup returns CDR1 KGHSH and CDR2 LQKENI. CDR3 amino acids: CASSPTYGQNTEAFF. The CDR3 region has the DNA TGTGCCAGCTCACCGACCTACGGACAGAACACTGAAGCTTTCTTT.

The V call is TRBV28, the J call TRBJ1-5; D unresolved. Germline V gives CDR1 MDHEN, CDR2 SYDVKM. The CDR3 sequence is 14 residues long. V dropped 7 bases and J dropped 7 bases, with 17 bases sitting between them. This chain's CDR3 is CASMAWEGYQPQHF. As DNA, the CDR3 is TGTGCCAGCATGGCGTGGGAGGGATACCAGCCCCAGCATTTT. Complete variable domain (other parts from reference TRBV28 and TRBJ1-5): DVKVTQSSRYLVKRTGEKVFLECVQDMDHENMFWYRQDPGLGLRLIYFSYDVKMKEKGDIPEGYSVSREKKERFSLILESASTNQTSMYLCASMAWEGYQPQHFGDGTRLSIL.

The V gene is TRBV7-6, the J gene TRBJ2-6; 7 bases are shared with TRBD1. Germline CDR1 and CDR2: SGHVS and FNYEAQ. Trimming at V came to 5 bases and at J to 1 base, leaving 5 bases not matched to a gene. The CDR3 has 16 amino acids. CDR3 amino acids: CASSKRQGSGANVLTF. The DNA for the CDR3 is TGTGCCAGCAGCAAGAGACAGGGTTCTGGGGCCAACGTCCTGACTTTC.

The chain joins TRBV5-1 to TRBJ1-4; no clear D. The CDR3 runs 15 residues. V gave up 0 bases and J gave up 8 bases, with 14 bases separating them. Per germline, CDR1 SGHRS and CDR2 YFSETQ. The CDR3 loop reads CASSLGWAQGEKLFF. CDR3 sequence (DNA): TGCGCCAGCAGCTTGGGATGGGCCCAAGGCGAAAAACTGTTTTTT.

This rearrangement joins TRBV7-2 to TRBJ2-7; TRBD1 is a possible D gene (5 bases). The length of the CDR3 is 14 residues. From germline, CDR1 is SGHTA and CDR2 FQGNSA. V gave up 1 base and J gave up 2 bases, with 9 bases separating them. DNA of the CDR3: TGTGCCAGCAGCTTAGTGCCAGGGCCCTACGAGCAGTACTTC. It is translated as CASSLVPGPYEQYF.

The chain is built from TRBV7-2 and TRBJ2-5; tentatively, D is TRBD1 (7 bases). Trimming stripped 1 base from V and 5 bases from J, with 14 bases between. This CDR3 spans 15 amino acids. Germline-derived CDR1 and CDR2 are SGHTA and FQGNSA. The CDR3 region is CASSLGGGGGETQYF. The CDR3 bases are TGTGCCAGCAGCTTAGGAGGGGGCGGAGGGGAGACCCAGTACTTC.